These 20 T cell receptor beta chains were all obtained from the same sample, sequenced in a study of CXCR3-negative and CXCR3-positive naive CD8 T cells. Study-level findings and limits: Relative to CXCR3-negative naive cells, CXCR3-positive naive cells had more hydrophobic TRB CDR3s.

These receptors' targets are unknown. cDNA libraries for TRB were generated by 5' RACE incorporating UMI labels. After re-calling the 5' RACE reads, TCRdb lists one entry per CDR3 protein, DNA absent. The repertoire table contains some 60,000 distinct CDR3 sequences. Material for sequencing was naive CXCR3+ CD8+ T cells from blood. Subset reported: CD45RO-CCR7+CD27+CD95- naive CD8+ T cells expressing CXCR3 (TNR3+). The receptors were sampled from a human donor in good health. Some clones in this sample may be carry-over from other donors' samples.

The chain has TRBV12-3 or TRBV12-4 and TRBJ2-5; no DNA is available, so the TRBD2 call from TCRdb remains unchecked. The CDR3 spans 14 residues. The CDR3 region is CASREGSPQETQYF.

The chain combines TRBV12-3 or TRBV12-4 with TRBJ2-7; absent DNA, TCRdb's TRBD1 call cannot be checked. The CDR3 runs 12 residues. The CDR3 sequence: CASRDRVYEQYF.

V gene TRBV7-9 combines with J gene TRBJ1-3; the TCRdb call, TRBD1, lacks DNA for checking. The CDR3 consists of 16 residues. Germline V CDR1 and CDR2: SEHNR, FQNEAQ (reference sequence). The CDR3 region is CASSPRWGLAGNTIYF.

The chain is built from TRBV5-4 and TRBJ2-7; TCRdb proposes TRBD2, but this gene call is untestable without DNA. CDR3 length: 15 amino acids. Germline V gene data show CDR1 as SGHNT and CDR2 as YYREEE (reference sequence). CDR3 sequence: CASSPSADSSFEQYF.

The chain joins TRBV5-1 to TRBJ1-1; the TCRdb D gene call, TRBD1, has no DNA to confirm it. CDR1 SGHRS and CDR2 YFSETQ come from the germline V gene. This CDR3 region has 15 residues. The CDR3 region is CASSSPWGGNTEAFF.

The chain employs TRBV4-3 and TRBJ1-1. Germline lookup yields CDR1 LGHNA and CDR2 YSLEER. The CDR3 consists of 15 residues. The CDR3 sequence: CASSREGSMNTEAFF.

The V and J genes are TRBV28 and TRBJ2-1. The CDR3 spans 13 residues. CDR1 and CDR2 (germline): MDHEN, SYDVKM. The CDR3 spells CASSLGMSNEQFF.

The chain carries TRBV5-1 and TRBJ1-1. CDR3 length: 15 amino acids. CDR1 and CDR2 from the germline V gene are SGHRS and YFSETQ. This CDR3 reads CASSLAQGKDTEAFF.

This sequence joins TRBV19 and TRBJ2-2; TCRdb's D call, TRBD2, is unchecked because there is no DNA. The CDR3 contains 15 residues. The germline V gene encodes CDR1 LNHDA and CDR2 SQIVND (reference sequence). The CDR3 protein is CASEPRGKQTGELFF.

This sequence joins TRBV7-8 and TRBJ1-5; TCRdb indicates TRBD1, and absent DNA this call remains unverified. The CDR3 sequence is 15 residues long. Germline-derived CDR1 and CDR2 are SGHVS and FQNEAQ. Here the CDR3 reads CASSLVIQGNQPQHF.

The CDR3 sequence: CATSPGGYNEQFF. This chain uses TRBV12-3 or TRBV12-4 with TRBJ2-1; TCRdb's assignment of TRBD1 cannot be checked, as there is no DNA. The CDR3 has 13 residues.

The rearrangement joins TRBV12-3 or TRBV12-4 to TRBJ1-2; TCRdb designates TRBD1, a call that cannot be tested without DNA. This CDR3 region has 13 residues. The chain's CDR3 is CASSFHPGEGYTF.

The chain carries TRBV6-2 or TRBV6-3 and TRBJ1-1; absent DNA, TCRdb's TRBD1 call cannot be checked. This CDR3 is 13 amino acids long. The germline V gene has CDR1 MNHEY and CDR2 SVGEGT. The CDR3 is CASSHGTGTEAFF.

The chain is built from TRBV20-1 and TRBJ2-7; checking the TCRdb D call of TRBD1 is not possible without DNA. Germline lookup yields CDR1 DFQATT and CDR2 SNEGSKA (reference sequence). The CDR3 has 13 residues. This chain's CDR3 is CNPPKSYSYEQYF.

J is TRBJ2-1 and V is TRBV6-5; the TRBD1 assignment by TCRdb is unverifiable without DNA. CDR1 and CDR2 from the germline V gene are MNHEY and SVGAGI. CDR3 length equals 15 residues. The CDR3 protein is CASSYGGGSGVEQFF.

The chain has TRBV12-3 or TRBV12-4 and TRBJ2-3; TCRdb's assignment of TRBD2 cannot be checked, as there is no DNA. This CDR3 contains 19 residues. CDR3 amino acids: CASTPKQGDGRADPDTQYF.

The chain joins TRBV19 to TRBJ1-1; TCRdb indicates TRBD1, and absent DNA this call remains unverified. The CDR3 spans 17 residues. Germline lookup yields CDR1 LNHDA and CDR2 SQIVND (reference sequence). The CDR3 spells CASSMVVNRQMNTEAFF.

The chain uses TRBV4-3 and TRBJ2-7; the TCRdb call, TRBD1, lacks DNA for checking. The germline V gene encodes CDR1 LGHNA and CDR2 YSLEER. CDR3 size: 13 residues. CDR3 in amino acids: CASSQNRAYEQYF.

V usage is TRBV6-6 and J usage is TRBJ2-7; TCRdb proposes TRBD1, but this gene call is untestable without DNA. From germline, CDR1 is MNHNY and CDR2 SVGAGI (reference sequence). The CDR3 covers 13 residues. The CDR3 protein is CASSYGDGYEQYF.

Here the CDR3 reads CSAIRSNTGELFF. V usage is TRBV20-1 and J usage is TRBJ2-2. This CDR3 spans 13 amino acids. Germline V gene lookup returns CDR1 DFQATT and CDR2 SNEGSKA (reference sequence).